These 9 T cell receptor beta chains were all obtained from the same sample, sequenced in a study of blood T cell repertoires in COVID-19. Assay: immunoSEQ multiplex PCR; the TCRdb copy retains only in-frame clones and omits some. The profile shows some 87,000 clones, about three quarters of them singletons. The specimen sequenced was peripheral blood. Receptors were obtained from a woman aged 80 or older with active or convalescent COVID-19.

This rearrangement joins TRBV11-2 to TRBJ1-1; 8 bases map to TRBD1. This CDR3 spans 14 amino acids. CDR1 is SGHAT and CDR2 is FQNNGV in the germline V gene. With 5 bases clipped from V and 4 bases from J, the junction kept 6 bases outside the gene matches. CDR3 protein: CASSVLTGGTEAFF. For the CDR3, the DNA is TGTGCCAGCAGCGTCCTAACAGGGGGCACTGAAGCTTTCTTT.

This chain connects TRBV5-6 to TRBJ2-3, with a weak D call TRBD1 (6 bases). V was pared by 6 bases and J by 8 bases, with 16 bases between. Germline loops: CDR1 SGHDT, CDR2 YYEEEE. The CDR3 sequence is 13 residues long. CDR3 DNA sequence: TGTGCCAGCACCCAGACGGGACATACTACGCAGTATTTT. Protein sequence: CASTQTGHTTQYF.

This chain connects TRBV30 to TRBJ1-6, with TRBD1 matching 7 bases. The CDR3 totals 17 residues. Germline CDR1 GTSNPN, CDR2 SVGIG (reference sequence). V was clipped by 0 bases and J by 4 bases; unmatched bases: 9. The CDR3 here is CAWSVQTGKAYNSPLHF. The CDR3 DNA reads TGTGCCTGGAGTGTTCAGACAGGGAAAGCTTATAATTCACCCCTCCACTTT.

The chain links TRBV4-1 to TRBJ2-1; D gene unclear. The CDR3 consists of 15 residues. V was shortened by 4 bases and J by 0 bases, with 10 bases between the two germline ends. CDR1 and CDR2 from the germline V gene are MGHRA and YSYEKL. The CDR3 here is CASSLPESSYNEQFF. The CDR3 DNA reads TGCGCCAGCAGCCTCCCCGAGAGCTCCTACAATGAGCAGTTCTTC.

This chain links TRBV6-6 with TRBJ1-1; tentatively, D is TRBD1 (5 bases). Germline-derived CDR1 and CDR2 are MNHNY and SVGAGI (reference sequence). V gave up 6 bases and J gave up 2 bases, with 10 bases separating them. The CDR3 extends over 13 amino acids. The CDR3 DNA is TGTGCCAGCAGCGAAGGGGTTAACACTGAAGCTTTCTTT. Translated, it gives CASSEGVNTEAFF.

The chain couples TRBV6-4 to TRBJ1-4; 12 nucleotides agree with TRBD1. The germline gives CDR1 MRHNA, CDR2 SNTAGT. The ends lost 6 bases at V and 15 bases at J; junction bases unmatched: 11. The CDR3 is made up of 14 amino acids. The CDR3 sequence: CASRPGQGARGVFF. CDR3 DNA: TGTGCCAGCAGACCGGGACAGGGGGCGCGTGGGGTGTTTTTT.

This clone was seen only a few times. This chain uses TRBV18 with TRBJ1-3; possible D gene TRBD1, 5 bases. Germline values: CDR1 KGHSH, CDR2 LQKENI. V lost 2 bases to trimming and J lost 0 bases, with 11 bases between them. The CDR3 spans 16 residues. The CDR3 here is CASSPGGTLSGNTIYF. CDR3 in DNA: TGTGCCAGCTCACCAGGAGGGACTCTCTCTGGAAACACCATATATTTT.

The chain links TRBV2 to TRBJ1-3; D gene unclear. The length of the CDR3 is 12 residues. V was clipped by 6 bases and J by 3 bases, with 6 bases between them. The V gene's germline CDR1 is SNHLY and CDR2 FYNNEI. CDR3 sequence: CASSISGNTIYF. DNA for the CDR3: TGTGCCAGCAGCATCAGTGGAAACACCATATATTTT.

The chain has TRBV6-2 or TRBV6-3 and TRBJ2-4, with D perhaps matching TRBD1 (6 bases). V lost 5 bases, J lost 0 bases, and 11 bases lay in between. The germline CDR1 and CDR2 sequences are MNHEY and SVGEGT. This CDR3 region has 15 residues. This CDR3 is CASSRDRSAKNIQYF. CDR3 nucleotide sequence: TGTGCCAGCAGTCGCGACAGGTCAGCCAAAAACATTCAGTACTTC.